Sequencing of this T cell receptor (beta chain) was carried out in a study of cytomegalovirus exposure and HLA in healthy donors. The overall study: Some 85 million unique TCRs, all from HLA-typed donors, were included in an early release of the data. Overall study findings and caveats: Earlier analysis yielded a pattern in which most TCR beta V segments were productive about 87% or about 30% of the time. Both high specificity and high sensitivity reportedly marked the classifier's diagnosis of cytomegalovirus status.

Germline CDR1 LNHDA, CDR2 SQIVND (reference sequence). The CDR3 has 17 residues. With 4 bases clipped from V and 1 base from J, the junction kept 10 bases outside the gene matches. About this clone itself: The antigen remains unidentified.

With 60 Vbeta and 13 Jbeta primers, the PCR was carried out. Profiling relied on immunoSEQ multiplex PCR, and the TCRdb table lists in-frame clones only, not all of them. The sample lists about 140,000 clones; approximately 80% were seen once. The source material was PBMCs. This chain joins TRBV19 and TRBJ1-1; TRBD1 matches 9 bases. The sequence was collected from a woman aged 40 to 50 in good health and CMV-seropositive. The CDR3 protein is CASSRPGQGLANTEAFF. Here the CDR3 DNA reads TGTGCCAGTAGTAGGCCGGGACAGGGTTTGGCGAACACTGAAGCTTTCTTT.